The next 21 T cell receptor beta chains were all read from a single sample in a study of cytomegalovirus exposure and HLA in healthy donors. 60 Vbeta and 13 Jbeta primers were used in PCR. The data were produced by immunoSEQ multiplex PCR, yet TCRdb's version contains in-frame clones alone and is incomplete. Here the sample spans roughly 100,000 clones, roughly three quarters being singletons. The sample consisted of PBMCs. The receptor source for this set is a woman aged 35 to 49 in good health and CMV-seronegative.

DNA for the CDR3: TGTGCCAGCTCACCAATAGCGGGAAACGAGCAGTTCTTC. This encodes CASSPIAGNEQFF. This chain joins TRBV18 and TRBJ2-1; 8 bases agree with TRBD2. V lost 2 bases and J lost 10; bases outside the gene matches: 4. Germline lookup yields CDR1 KGHSH and CDR2 LQKENI. This CDR3 is built from 13 residues.

The chain couples TRBV29-1 to TRBJ2-1; 7 bases map to TRBD1. This CDR3 contains 16 residues. Germline V gene lookup returns CDR1 SQVTM and CDR2 ANQGSEA. V lost 8 bases and J lost 1; bases outside the gene matches: 14. CDR3 nucleotides: TGCAGCATCCCAATAACAGGGGCCGAATCCTACAATGAGCAGTTCTTC. Residues: CSIPITGAESYNEQFF.

The chain is built from TRBV7-2 and TRBJ1-4; D may be TRBD1 (5 bases). The germline CDR1 and CDR2 sequences are SGHTA and FQGNSA. CDR3 size: 15 residues. V was cut by 3 bases and J by 5 bases, with 13 bases left in between. In DNA, the CDR3 is TGTGCCAGCAGCTTGAGCCGGCAGGGAAATGAAAAACTGTTTTTT. Translation: CASSLSRQGNEKLFF.

V is TRBV7-8 and J is TRBJ2-4; D might be TRBD1 (6 bases). Germline CDR1 reads SGHVS; CDR2 reads FQNEAQ. The ends were cut back, 5 bases at V and 8 bases at J, with 16 bases in the middle. CDR3 size: 14 residues. CDR3 sequence: CASSPRGRVYIQYF. CDR3 nucleotides: TGTGCCAGCAGCCCCAGGGGCAGGGTTTACATTCAGTACTTC.

The J gene is TRBJ2-7, the V gene TRBV2; TRBD2 matches at 7 bases. In germline, CDR1 is SNHLY, CDR2 FYNNEI. This CDR3 contains 14 residues. V lost 6 bases to trimming and J lost 6 bases; unmatched junction nucleotides: 11. In nucleotides, the CDR3 is TGTGCCAGCAGCCAGCGGGACCGTCAGGGCGAGCAGTACTTC. Translated: CASSQRDRQGEQYF. Full variable domain (rest looked up from reference TRBV2 and TRBJ2-7): EPEVTQTPSHQVTQMGQEVILRCVPISNHLYFYWYRQILGQKVEFLVSFYNNEISEKSEIFDDQFSVERPDGSNFTLKIRSTKLEDSAMYFCASSQRDRQGEQYFGPGTRLTVT.

J is TRBJ2-2 and V is TRBV27, with a weak D call TRBD1 (6 bases). Germline-derived CDR1 and CDR2 are MNHEY and SMNVEV (reference sequence). The CDR3 length is 15 residues. Trimming left V 6 bases short and J 4 bases short, with 15 bases between. The CDR3 region has the DNA TGTGCCAGCAGGATGCGACAGGCGACCACCGGGGAGCTGTTTTTT. This sequence encodes CASRMRQATTGELFF.

This rearrangement joins TRBV29-1 to TRBJ2-1, with 9 bases aligning to TRBD2. Germline CDR1 reads SQVTM; CDR2 reads ANQGSEA. CDR3 length: 16 residues. V lost 0 bases, J lost 8 bases, and 11 bases stayed unmatched. Here the CDR3 reads CSVEDRFSGSGDEQFF. CDR3 bases: TGCAGCGTTGAAGATCGTTTTAGCGGGAGTGGGGATGAGCAGTTCTTC.

This clone has a single count. The chain uses TRBV7-3 and TRBJ1-2; tentatively, D is TRBD1 (5 bases). Per germline, CDR1 SGHTA and CDR2 FQGTGA. The CDR3 consists of 14 residues. V gave up 1 base and J gave up 2 bases, with 8 bases separating them. The CDR3 loop reads CASSLNRGNYGYTF. DNA for the CDR3: TGTGCCAGCAGCTTAAATCGGGGGAACTATGGCTACACCTTC.

The rearrangement joins TRBV28 to TRBJ2-7; no clear D. V gave up 3 bases and J gave up 4 bases, with 7 bases separating them. This CDR3 region has 12 residues. Per germline, CDR1 MDHEN and CDR2 SYDVKM. CDR3 region: CASSFEEYEQYF. CDR3 DNA: TGTGCCAGCAGTTTTGAGGAGTACGAGCAGTACTTC.

The CDR3 region has the DNA TGCGCCAGCAGGAAAAATGGAGGAACCACTAACACAGATACGCAGTATTTT. It encodes CASRKNGGTTNTDTQYF. This chain joins TRBV5-1 and TRBJ2-3; weak D call: TRBD2 (5 bases). Trimming took 5 bases from V and 2 from J, leaving 21 bases between them. The V gene's germline CDR1 is SGHRS and CDR2 YFSETQ. The CDR3 extends over 17 amino acids.

This chain uses TRBV7-9 with TRBJ1-4; TRBD1 aligns across 7 bases. This CDR3 is 13 amino acids long. Germline CDR1 is SEHNR and CDR2 is FQNEAQ (reference sequence). The junction had 9 bases not matched to a gene; V was cut back by 4 bases and J by 13 bases. DNA for the CDR3: TGTGCCAGCAGCTATGACAGGGTACTTCGACTGTTTTTT. Its translation: CASSYDRVLRLFF.

This clone occurred a few times. The chain joins TRBV19 to TRBJ2-7, with TRBD1 matching over 11 bases. V lost 6 bases, J lost 2 bases, and 3 bases stayed unmatched. The CDR3 runs 14 residues. Germline V CDR1 and CDR2: LNHDA, SQIVND (reference sequence). The CDR3 loop is CASSTGQGAYEQYF. In DNA, the CDR3 is TGTGCCAGTAGCACGGGACAGGGGGCCTACGAGCAGTACTTC.

The chain couples TRBV5-4 to TRBJ1-1; the D is unclear. Germline V lookup: CDR1 SGHNT, CDR2 YYREEE (reference sequence). The CDR3 covers 13 residues. Trimming took off 0 bases at V and 7 bases at J, with 10 bases between the two ends. CDR3 in amino acids: CASSLAGNLEAFF. The CDR3 DNA reads TGTGCCAGCAGCTTGGCCGGGAACCTTGAAGCTTTCTTT.

There are a few counts of this clone. This sample includes further DNA sequences coding for the same CDR3. The chain carries TRBV7-8 and TRBJ1-1, with TRBD1 as a possible D gene (5 bases). The CDR3 is 13 residues long. Deletions cut 1 base from V and 4 bases from J, with 7 bases between. Germline V gene data show CDR1 as SGHVS and CDR2 as FQNEAQ. CDR3 protein: CASSLGGGTEAFF. In DNA, the CDR3 is TGTGCCAGCAGCTTAGGGGGGGGCACTGAAGCTTTCTTT.

The rearrangement uses TRBV28 and TRBJ1-1; D gene uncertain. Germline loops: CDR1 MDHEN, CDR2 SYDVKM. V lost 5 bases to trimming and J lost 2 bases, with 21 bases between them. The CDR3 extends over 17 amino acids. As DNA, the CDR3 is TGTGCCAGCAGTGACCTTCCAGGCCGGGGAGGTAACACTGAAGCTTTCTTT. Encoded protein: CASSDLPGRGGNTEAFF. The whole variable domain, filled in from reference TRBV28 and TRBJ1-1, reads DVKVTQSSRYLVKRTGEKVFLECVQDMDHENMFWYRQDPGLGLRLIYFSYDVKMKEKGDIPEGYSVSREKKERFSLILESASTNQTSMYLCASSDLPGRGGNTEAFFGQGTRLTVV.

This chain uses TRBV30 with TRBJ1-6; D is ambiguous. V shed 1 base and J shed 5 bases, with 15 bases lying between them. Germline assignment: CDR1 GTSNPN and CDR2 SVGIG (reference sequence). The CDR3 extends over 16 amino acids. CDR3 protein: CAWSALRGIDNSPLHF. CDR3 coding DNA: TGTGCCTGGAGTGCCCTCCGAGGGATTGATAATTCACCCCTCCACTTT.

This clone showed up just a few times. The chain joins TRBV15 to TRBJ1-1; tentative D call: TRBD1 (5 bases). Germline CDR1 LNHNV, CDR2 YYDKDF (reference sequence). This CDR3 comprises 14 residues. Trimming took off 2 bases at V and 1 base at J, with 8 bases between the two ends. Written as DNA, the CDR3 is TGTGCCACCAGCAGACAGGGTCAGAACACTGAAGCTTTCTTT. It translates to CATSRQGQNTEAFF.

This rearrangement joins TRBV6-1 to TRBJ2-3, with D possibly TRBD2 on 5 matching bases. The CDR3 is made up of 14 amino acids. Germline V gives CDR1 MNHNS, CDR2 SASEGT. The V gene lost 5 bases and the J gene lost 3 bases, with 12 bases spanning the gap. The CDR3 protein is CASSSGVITDTQYF. The DNA of the CDR3 is TGTGCCAGCAGTAGCGGAGTAATAACAGATACGCAGTATTTT.

Comment on this clone: The identical CDR3 is also encoded by other nucleotide sequences in the sample. The chain uses TRBV7-2 and TRBJ2-3, with D uncertain. The CDR3 has 12 amino acids. Germline V gives CDR1 SGHTA, CDR2 FQGNSA. V lost 5 bases and J 2 bases, leaving 5 bases between the germline ends. CDR3 protein: CASSPYTDTQYF. CDR3 in DNA: TGTGCCAGCAGCCCGTACACAGATACGCAGTATTTT.

This chain connects TRBV4-3 to TRBJ2-5; the D gene is possibly TRBD2 (6 bases). The CDR3 length is 15 residues. Germline V CDR1 and CDR2: LGHNA, YSLEER. Trimming shortened V by 3 bases and J by 0 bases, and 11 bases separated the two germline ends. The CDR3 region has the DNA TGCGCCAGCAGCCAGGGGAGCGGGTACCAAGAGACCCAGTACTTC. Amino acid sequence: CASSQGSGYQETQYF.

J is TRBJ1-6 and V is TRBV4-3; the match to TRBD1 covers 10 bases. This CDR3 is 15 amino acids long. Trimming took 1 base from V and 9 from J; bases not matched to a gene: 3. Per the germline V gene, CDR1 is LGHNA and CDR2 is YSLEER. CDR3 nucleotide sequence: TGCGCCAGCAGCCAAGGGACAGGGGGTTCTTCACCCCTCCACTTT. Translating it yields CASSQGTGGSSPLHF.